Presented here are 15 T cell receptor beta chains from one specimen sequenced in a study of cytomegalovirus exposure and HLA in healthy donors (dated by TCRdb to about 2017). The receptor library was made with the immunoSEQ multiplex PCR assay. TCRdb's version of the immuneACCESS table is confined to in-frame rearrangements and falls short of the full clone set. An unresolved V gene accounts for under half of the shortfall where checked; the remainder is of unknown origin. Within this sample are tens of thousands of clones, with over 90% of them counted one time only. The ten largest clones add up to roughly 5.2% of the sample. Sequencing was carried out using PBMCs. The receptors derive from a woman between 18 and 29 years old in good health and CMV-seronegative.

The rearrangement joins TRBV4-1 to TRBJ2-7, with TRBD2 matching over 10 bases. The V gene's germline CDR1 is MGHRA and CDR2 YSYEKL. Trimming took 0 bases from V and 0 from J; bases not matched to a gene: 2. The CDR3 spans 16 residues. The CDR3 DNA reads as TGCGCCAGCAGCCAAGAAGGACTAGCGGCCTCCTACGAGCAGTACTTC. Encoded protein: CASSQEGLAASYEQYF.

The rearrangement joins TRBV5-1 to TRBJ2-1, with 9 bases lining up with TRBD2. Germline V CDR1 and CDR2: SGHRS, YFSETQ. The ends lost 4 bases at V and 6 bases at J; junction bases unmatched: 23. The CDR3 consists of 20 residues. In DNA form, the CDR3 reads TGCGCCAGCAGCCCCCCTAAGGTAGCGGGAGTGTTCGGGAGACCCAATGAGCAGTTCTTC. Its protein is CASSPPKVAGVFGRPNEQFF.

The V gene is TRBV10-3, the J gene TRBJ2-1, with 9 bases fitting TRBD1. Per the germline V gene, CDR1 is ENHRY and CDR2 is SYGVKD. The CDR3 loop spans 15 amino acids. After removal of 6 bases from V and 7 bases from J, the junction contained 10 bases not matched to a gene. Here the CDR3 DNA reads TGTGCCATCAGCAATACAGGGGGCGAGGGTAATGAGCAGTTCTTC. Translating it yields CAISNTGGEGNEQFF.

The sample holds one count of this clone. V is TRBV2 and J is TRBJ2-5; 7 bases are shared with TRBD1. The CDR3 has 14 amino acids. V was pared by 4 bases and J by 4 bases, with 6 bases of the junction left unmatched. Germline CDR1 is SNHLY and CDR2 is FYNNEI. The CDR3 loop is CASSGQGIRETQYF. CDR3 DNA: TGTGCCAGCAGTGGACAGGGAATCCGAGAGACCCAGTACTTC.

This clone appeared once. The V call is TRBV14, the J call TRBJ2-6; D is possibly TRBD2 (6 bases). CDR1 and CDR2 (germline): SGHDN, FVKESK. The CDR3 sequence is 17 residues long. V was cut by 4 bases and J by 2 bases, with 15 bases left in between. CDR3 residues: CASSPRGDLTGANVLTF. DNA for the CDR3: TGTGCCAGCAGCCCCCGTGGGGACTTGACTGGGGCCAACGTCCTGACTTTC.

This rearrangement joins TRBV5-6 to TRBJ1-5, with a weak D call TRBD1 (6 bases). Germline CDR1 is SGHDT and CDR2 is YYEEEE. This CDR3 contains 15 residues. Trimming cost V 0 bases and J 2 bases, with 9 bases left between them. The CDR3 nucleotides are TGTGCCAGCAGCTTGGGAAACAGGGGCAATCAGCCCCAGCATTTT. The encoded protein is CASSLGNRGNQPQHF.

The CDR3 is CAIRGASSVSPLHF. The CDR3 DNA sequence: TGTGCCATCAGAGGGGCCTCATCAGTTTCACCCCTCCACTTT. The chain recombines TRBV10-3 with TRBJ1-6; tentative D call: TRBD1 (5 bases). The length of the CDR3 is 14 residues. The V gene lost 6 bases and the J gene lost 9 bases, with 15 bases spanning the gap. CDR1 and CDR2 (germline): ENHRY, SYGVKD.

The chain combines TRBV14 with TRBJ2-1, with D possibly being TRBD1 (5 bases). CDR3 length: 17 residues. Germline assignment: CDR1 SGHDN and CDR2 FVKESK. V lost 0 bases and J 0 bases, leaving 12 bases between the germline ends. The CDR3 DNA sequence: TGTGCCAGCAGCCAAGAAGGTGGGGCCAGCTCCTACAATGAGCAGTTCTTC. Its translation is CASSQEGGASSYNEQFF.

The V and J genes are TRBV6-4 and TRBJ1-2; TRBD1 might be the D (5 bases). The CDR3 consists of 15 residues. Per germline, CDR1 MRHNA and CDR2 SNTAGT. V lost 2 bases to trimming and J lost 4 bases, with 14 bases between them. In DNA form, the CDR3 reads TGTGCCAGCAGTGACGGGCAGGGATTTTCCTATGGCTACACCTTC. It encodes CASSDGQGFSYGYTF.

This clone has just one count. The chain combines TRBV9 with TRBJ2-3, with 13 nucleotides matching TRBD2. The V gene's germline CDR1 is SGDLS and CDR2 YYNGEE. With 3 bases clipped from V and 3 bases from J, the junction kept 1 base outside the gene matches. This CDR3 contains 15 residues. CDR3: CASSALAGGTDTQYF. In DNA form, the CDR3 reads TGTGCCAGCAGCGCACTAGCGGGGGGGACAGATACGCAGTATTTT.

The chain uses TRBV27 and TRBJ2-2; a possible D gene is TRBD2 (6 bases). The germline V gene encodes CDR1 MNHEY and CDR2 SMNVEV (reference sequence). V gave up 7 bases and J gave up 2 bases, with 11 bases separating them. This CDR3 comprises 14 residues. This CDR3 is CASTKRANTGELFF. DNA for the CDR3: TGTGCCAGCACTAAGCGGGCAAACACCGGGGAGCTGTTTTTT.

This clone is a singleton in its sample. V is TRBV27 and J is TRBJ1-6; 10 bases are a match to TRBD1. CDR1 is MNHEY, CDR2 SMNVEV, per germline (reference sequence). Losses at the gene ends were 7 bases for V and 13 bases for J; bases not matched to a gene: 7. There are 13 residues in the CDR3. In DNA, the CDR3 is TGTGCCAGCAAACGGACAGGGGGAGGCCCCCTCCACTTT. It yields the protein CASKRTGGGPLHF.

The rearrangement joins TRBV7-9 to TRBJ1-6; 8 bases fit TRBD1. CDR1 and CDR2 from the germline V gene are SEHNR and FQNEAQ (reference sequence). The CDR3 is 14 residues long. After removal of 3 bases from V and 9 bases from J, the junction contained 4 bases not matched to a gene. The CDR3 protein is CASSFGQGASPLHF. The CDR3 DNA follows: TGTGCCAGCAGCTTTGGACAGGGCGCTTCACCCCTCCACTTT.

The CDR3 nucleotides read TGTGCCAGCAGTTTCGGGACTAGTCGTAATACGCAGTATTTT. It is translated as CASSFGTSRNTQYF. This chain connects TRBV6-5 to TRBJ2-3, with TRBD2 matching 8 bases. The CDR3 is made up of 14 amino acids. Germline V gene data show CDR1 as MNHEY and CDR2 as SVGAGI. The V gene end was trimmed by 4 bases and the J gene end by 7 bases; junction bases not matched to a gene: 7.

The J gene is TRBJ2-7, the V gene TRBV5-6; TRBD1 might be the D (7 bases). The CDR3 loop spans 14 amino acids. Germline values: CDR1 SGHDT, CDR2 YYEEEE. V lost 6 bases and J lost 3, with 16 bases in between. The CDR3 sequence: CASTSGGSNYEQYF. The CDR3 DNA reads TGTGCCAGCACCTCAGGGGGGAGTAACTACGAGCAGTACTTC.